This T cell receptor beta chain was retrieved from a study of blood T cell repertoires in COVID-19. Study background: Acute-phase and convalescent COVID-19 samples originated in the United States, Italy and Spain. Sources were T cells, B-cell-depleted T cells, or PBMCs; the material itself was cDNA or gDNA.

The germline V and J ends were trimmed by 4 bases and 2 bases, with 17 bases remaining between them. Germline loops: CDR1 GTSNPN, CDR2 SVGIG (reference sequence). The CDR3 consists of 15 residues. Original methodology: Nucleated cell number was recorded as an estimate derived from reference gene primer amplification. This table comes from immunoSEQ multiplex PCR, and its TCRdb copy is limited to in-frame clones, with some not included. D and trimming come from the DNA, and the V and J calls and clone size come from that table. The top ten clones hold 1.5% to 2.5% of a sample with 140,000 to 150,000 clones, roughly three quarters of them seen once.

The rearrangement joins TRBV30 to TRBJ1-1, with a possible D match to TRBD1 (5 bases). The material sequenced was peripheral blood. The sequence was collected from an older woman with acute or convalescent COVID-19. CDR3 loop: CAWTGKGKINTEAFF. CDR3 in DNA: TGTGCCTGGACAGGGAAGGGAAAAATCAACACTGAAGCTTTCTTT.